This T cell receptor beta chain appears in the sequencing data of a study of monozygotic twins with inflammatory bowel disease. From approximately 3,500 ng of total RNA, each TCR library was prepared. TCRdb processed the 5' RACE reads again and assigns one entry to each CDR3 protein, with no DNA. This table lists about 160,000 distinct CDR3 sequences. The CDR3 contains 14 residues. In germline, CDR1 is SEHNR, CDR2 FQNEAQ (reference sequence). The authors isolated total RNA from whole blood without sorting T cells. This clonotype was obtained from a human donor with ulcerative colitis or Crohn's disease, or a healthy co-twin of an affected twin (not recorded which). The material sequenced was blood. The chain recombines TRBV7-9 with TRBJ1-2; TCRdb lists TRBD1, though no DNA is available to test this call. The CDR3 protein is CASTTSGGAAGYTF.